Listed below are T cell receptor beta chains from one sample, sequenced in a study of control samples from healthy donors and cancer patients. Data came from immunoSEQ multiplex PCR; TCRdb stores just in-frame clones and leaves some out. The sample lists tens of thousands of clones, 65% to 90% occurring once. Sequencing was done on a sample of blood. Every receptor here comes from a man aged 40-49 years in good health. The CDR3 runs from the conserved cysteine through the conserved F or W. D genes are given only for firm matches. Clone size, where shown, is once, few, many, or a class for clones that have expanded.

>17|TRBV9|TRBJ2-3|-|TRBD1
TGTGCCAGCAGCGTCAGCACAGGGGGGATTATCGCAGATACGCAGTATTTT
CASSVSTGGIIADTQYF
>15|TRBV2|TRBJ1-5|-|-
TGTGCCAGCAGTGAATTAGGCCATAGCAATCAGCCCCAGCATTTT
CASSELGHSNQPQHF
>15|TRBV24-1|TRBJ2-7|-|-
TGTGCCACCAGTGAGGGCGGACACTCCGCCTACGAGCAGTACTTC
CATSEGGHSAYEQYF
>12|TRBV7-3|TRBJ1-2|-|-
TGTGCCAACGGACGCCGACCCTATGGCTACACCTTC
CANGRRPYGYTF
>15|TRBV6-1|TRBJ2-1|few|TRBD2
TGTGCCAGCAGTGAAAATAGCGGGAGTTACAATGAGCAGTTCTTC
CASSENSGSYNEQFF
>14|TRBV6-2/TRBV6-3|TRBJ2-5|-|-
TGTGCCAGCAGTTACGGGCAGGGTTCGGGGTCCCAGTACTTC
CASSYGQGSGSQYF
>15|TRBV5-1|TRBJ1-4|-|-
TGCGCCAGCAGCTTGGCGGCATCTGAGAGTGAAAAACTGTTTTTT
CASSLAASESEKLFF
>18|TRBV2|TRBJ2-3|-|TRBD2
TGTGCCAGCAGTGAAGCGCTTCGAGTTAGCGGGGGGGCTGATACGCAGTATTTT
CASSEALRVSGGADTQYF
>15|TRBV19|TRBJ1-5|few|-
TGTGCCAGTAGTATAGTAACTCTCGGAGGTCAGCCCCAGCATTTT
CASSIVTLGGQPQHF
>14|TRBV24-1|TRBJ1-1|-|TRBD1
TGTGCCACCAGAGACAGGGAGCGTCCCACTGAAGCTTTCTTT
CATRDRERPTEAFF
>15|TRBV9|TRBJ2-7|-|TRBD2
TGTGCCAGCAGCTCCGGGGGGGGAAGCTCCTACGAGCAGTACTTC
CASSSGGGSSYEQYF
>11|TRBV20-1|TRBJ2-1|-|-
TGCAGTGCTAGACTTGGTAATGAGCAGTTCTTC
CSARLGNEQFF
>15|TRBV6-2/TRBV6-3|TRBJ1-1|-|-
TGTGCCAGCACCCCTCCAGGGAGGCCGAACACTGAAGCTTTCTTT
CASTPPGRPNTEAFF
>12|TRBV30|TRBJ2-5|few|-
TGTGCCTGGAGTCGCCGCCAAGAGACCCAGTACTTC
CAWSRRQETQYF
>14|TRBV9|TRBJ2-4|-|-
TGTGCCAGCAGTCGTGACGGGGCCAAAAACATTCAGTACTTC
CASSRDGAKNIQYF
>12|TRBV5-1|TRBJ2-7|-|-
TGCGCCAGCAGCTTTGATACCTACGAGCAGTACTTC
CASSFDTYEQYF
>14|TRBV11-2|TRBJ1-2|-|-
TGTGCCAGCAGCTTAGATTCCGCAGTTAAGGGCTACACCTTC
CASSLDSAVKGYTF
>16|TRBV28|TRBJ2-7|-|TRBD2
TGTGCCAGCAGCGGGACTAGCGGGTTTTTACAGGGGGAGCAGTACTTC
CASSGTSGFLQGEQYF
>12|TRBV15|TRBJ2-7|few|-
TGTGCCACCAGCCATACGGGAGACGAGCAGTACTTC
CATSHTGDEQYF
>19|TRBV6-6|TRBJ2-2|-|-
TGTGCCAGCAGTCGACTCGGTCGCTCTTACGACTCGAACACCGGGGAGCTGTTTTTT
CASSRLGRSYDSNTGELFF
>14|TRBV6-5|TRBJ1-2|-|-
TGTGCCAGCAATCATAACAGGGAGAACTATGGCTACACCTTC
CASNHNRENYGYTF
>13|TRBV12-3/TRBV12-4|TRBJ2-7|-|TRBD2
TGTGCCAGCAGTTTTGCGGGGGGCTACGAGCAGTACTTC
CASSFAGGYEQYF
>16|TRBV9|TRBJ2-2|once|TRBD2
TGTGCCAGCAGCACCGGGGGGGCCATCCACACCGGGGAGCTGTTTTTT
CASSTGGAIHTGELFF
>15|TRBV29-1|TRBJ2-2|few|TRBD2
TGCAGCGTACCTACTAGCGGGGGGGACGCCGGGGAGCTGTTTTTT
CSVPTSGGDAGELFF
>13|TRBV7-8|TRBJ2-2|-|-
TGTGCCAGCAGCTGGAGGGACACCGGGGAGCTGTTTTTT
CASSWRDTGELFF
>16|TRBV15|TRBJ2-7|-|TRBD1
TGTGCCACCAGCAGAGCCCTTACAGGGGGAACATACGAGCAGTACTTC
CATSRALTGGTYEQYF
>16|TRBV23-1|TRBJ2-4|-|TRBD2
TGCGCCAGCAGTCAAGCTAGCGGAGCCGGATGGGCAATTACGTACTTC
CASSQASGAGWAITYF
>11|TRBV30|TRBJ2-1|-|-
TGTGCCTGGAGTGGGGATAGGGAGCAGTTCTTC
CAWSGDREQFF
>14|TRBV11-3|TRBJ1-1|-|-
TGTGCCAGCAGCTTAGCTTCACTACCCCTTGAAGCTTTCTTT
CASSLASLPLEAFF
>14|TRBV6-5|TRBJ1-5|-|TRBD1
TGTGCCAGCAGTTTGGGACAGAGCAATCAGCCCCAGCATTTT
CASSLGQSNQPQHF
>17|TRBV10-1|TRBJ2-1|-|TRBD1
TGCGCCAGCAGTGAGTCCTACGGGACAGCATTGACCAATGAGCAGTTCTTC
CASSESYGTALTNEQFF
>18|TRBV5-1|TRBJ2-1|-|TRBD2
TGCGCCAGCAGCCTTACTAGCGGGGGGGACTTATCCTACAATGAGCAGTTCTTC
CASSLTSGGDLSYNEQFF
>15|TRBV6-5|TRBJ2-7|-|TRBD2
TGTGCCAGCGCCCAAGGACTAGCGGGGGGGTACGAGCAGTACTTC
CASAQGLAGGYEQYF
>16|TRBV6-4|TRBJ1-6|-|-
TGTGCCAGCAGTCCACAGAATCTCGGGGGTAATTCACCCCTCCACTTT
CASSPQNLGGNSPLHF
>13|TRBV7-2|TRBJ2-5|-|-
TGTGCCAGCAGCTTATGGCCAGGAGAGACCCAGTACTTC
CASSLWPGETQYF
>14|TRBV5-5|TRBJ1-6|-|-
TGTGCCAGCAGCTTGAGCAGGGACCGACAACCCCTCCACTTT
CASSLSRDRQPLHF
>18|TRBV5-1|TRBJ2-1|once|TRBD2
TGCGCCAGCAGCTTGGAGGGCGGGAGAATCATTAAGGGCAATGAGCAGTTCTTC
CASSLEGGRIIKGNEQFF
>15|TRBV19|TRBJ2-3|-|TRBD1
TGTGCCAGTAGGCGTCGACAGGGGCGCGTAGATACGCAGTATTTT
CASRRRQGRVDTQYF
>15|TRBV7-2|TRBJ2-1|-|TRBD1
TGTGCCAGCAGCTACGGGACAGGGATCTACAATGAGCAGTTCTTC
CASSYGTGIYNEQFF
>13|TRBV5-1|TRBJ1-5|few|-
TGCGCCAGCAGCTTGACGGGGGATCAGCCCCAGCATTTT
CASSLTGDQPQHF
>14|TRBV6-2/TRBV6-3|TRBJ1-5|-|TRBD1
TGTGCCAGCAGCAGGGACAGGGGAGGGCAGCCCCAGCATTTT
CASSRDRGGQPQHF
>14|TRBV11-2|TRBJ2-7|-|TRBD1
TGTGCCAGCAGCGATGGGACAGGATCCGACGAGCAGTACTTC
CASSDGTGSDEQYF
>15|TRBV11-1|TRBJ2-7|-|-
TGTGCCAGCAGCCCCCCCCGTTCGGGCTCCTACGAGCAGTACTTC
CASSPPRSGSYEQYF
>13|TRBV6-4|TRBJ2-1|-|-
TGTGCCAGCAGTGACTCAACGGCCGTCGAGCAGTTCTTC
CASSDSTAVEQFF
>13|TRBV5-4|TRBJ1-1|-|-
TGTGCCAGCAGCTTGAGAGGGACAAGGGAAGCTTTCTTT
CASSLRGTREAFF
>15|TRBV5-6|TRBJ1-1|-|-
TGTGCCAGCAGCTTTACAGGTATCATGAACACTGAAGCTTTCTTT
CASSFTGIMNTEAFF
>14|TRBV4-2|TRBJ1-1|-|-
TGTGCCAGCAGCCAAGAGAGGATGGGCACTGAAGCTTTCTTT
CASSQERMGTEAFF
>14|TRBV29-1|TRBJ1-2|-|-
TGCAGCGTTGAAGATCGGAGGGGAGGGTATGGCTACACCTTC
CSVEDRRGGYGYTF
>14|TRBV7-2|TRBJ1-1|-|-
TGTGCCAGCAGCGCGGGACATAGGAACACTGAAGCTTTCTTT
CASSAGHRNTEAFF
>16|TRBV7-3|TRBJ2-1|-|-
TGTGCCAGCAGCCCACAAGCAGGGCTCCCTTACAATGAGCAGTTCTTC
CASSPQAGLPYNEQFF
>14|TRBV5-6|TRBJ1-2|-|TRBD1
TGTGCCAGCAGCCCGACAGGGGTCAGTGGTGGCTACACCTTC
CASSPTGVSGGYTF
>16|TRBV5-5|TRBJ1-1|-|-
TGTGCCAGCAGCTTGGGTGCGGAGACTTTGAACACTGAAGCTTTCTTT
CASSLGAETLNTEAFF
>14|TRBV5-1|TRBJ1-2|-|TRBD1
TGCGCCAGCAGCGACGGGACAGGGAACTATGGCTACACCTTC
CASSDGTGNYGYTF
>15|TRBV19|TRBJ2-5|-|TRBD1
TGTGCCAGTAGTATTAGAGGGGGCGGAATGGAGACCCAGTACTTC
CASSIRGGGMETQYF
>14|TRBV4-2|TRBJ2-7|-|TRBD2
TGTGCCAGCAGCTTGGGACTAGCGGTATACGAGCAGTACTTC
CASSLGLAVYEQYF
>14|TRBV29-1|TRBJ1-5|-|-
TGCAGCGTTGGGAGTCGAGACAGCAATCAGCCCCAGCATTTT
CSVGSRDSNQPQHF
>18|TRBV19|TRBJ2-1|-|TRBD2
TGTGCCAGTAGTCCCCGAGGTAGCGGGAGTCGCGCCTACAATGAGCAGTTCTTC
CASSPRGSGSRAYNEQFF
>13|TRBV6-2/TRBV6-3|TRBJ1-1|-|-
TGTGCCAGCAGTTACTCGAAGAACACTGAAGCTTTCTTT
CASSYSKNTEAFF
>15|TRBV7-2|TRBJ2-5|-|TRBD2
TGTGCCAGCAGAGCCACTAGCGGGAGGGAGGAGACCCAGTACTTC
CASRATSGREETQYF